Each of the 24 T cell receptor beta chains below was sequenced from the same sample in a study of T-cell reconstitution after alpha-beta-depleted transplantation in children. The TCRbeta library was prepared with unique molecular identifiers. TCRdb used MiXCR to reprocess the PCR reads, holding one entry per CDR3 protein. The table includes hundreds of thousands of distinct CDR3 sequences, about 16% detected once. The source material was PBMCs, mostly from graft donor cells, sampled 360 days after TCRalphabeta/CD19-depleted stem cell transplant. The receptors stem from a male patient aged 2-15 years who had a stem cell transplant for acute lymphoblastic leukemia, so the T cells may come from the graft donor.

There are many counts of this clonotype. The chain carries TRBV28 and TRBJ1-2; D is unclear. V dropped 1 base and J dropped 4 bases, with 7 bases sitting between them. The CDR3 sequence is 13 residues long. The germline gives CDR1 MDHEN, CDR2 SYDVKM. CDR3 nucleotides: TGTGCCAGCAGTTTATCCCCCTTCTATGGCTACACCTTC. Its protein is CASSLSPFYGYTF.

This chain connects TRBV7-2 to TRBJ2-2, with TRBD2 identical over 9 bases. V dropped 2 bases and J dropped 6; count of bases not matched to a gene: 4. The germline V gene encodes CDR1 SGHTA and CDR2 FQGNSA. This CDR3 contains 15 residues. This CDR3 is CASSLLAGRAGELFF. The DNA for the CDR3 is TGTGCCAGCAGCTTACTAGCGGGGCGAGCCGGGGAGCTGTTTTTT.

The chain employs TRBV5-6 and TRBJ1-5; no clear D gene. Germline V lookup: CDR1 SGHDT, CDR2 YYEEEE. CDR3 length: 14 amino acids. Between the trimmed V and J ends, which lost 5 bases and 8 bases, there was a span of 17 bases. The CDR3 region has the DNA TGTGCCAGCAGTCGCACCGCTAGCTGGGAGCCCCAGCATTTT. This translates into CASSRTASWEPQHF.

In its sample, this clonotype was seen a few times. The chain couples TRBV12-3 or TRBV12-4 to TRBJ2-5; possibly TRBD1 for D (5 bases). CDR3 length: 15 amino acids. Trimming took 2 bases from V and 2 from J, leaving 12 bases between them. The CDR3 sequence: CASSLTGAVQETQYF. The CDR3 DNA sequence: TGTGCCAGCAGTTTAACTGGGGCCGTGCAAGAGACCCAGTACTTC.

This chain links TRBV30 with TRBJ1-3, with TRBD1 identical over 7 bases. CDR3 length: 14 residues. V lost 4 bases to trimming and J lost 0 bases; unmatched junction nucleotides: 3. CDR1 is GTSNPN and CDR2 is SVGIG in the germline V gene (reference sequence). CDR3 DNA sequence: TGTGCCTGGAACAGGGGAAGCTCTGGAAACACCATATATTTT. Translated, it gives CAWNRGSSGNTIYF.

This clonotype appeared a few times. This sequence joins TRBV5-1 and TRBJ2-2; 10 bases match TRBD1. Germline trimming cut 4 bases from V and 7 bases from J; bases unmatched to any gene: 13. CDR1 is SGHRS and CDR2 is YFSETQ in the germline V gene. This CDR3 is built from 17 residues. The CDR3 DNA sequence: TGCGCCAGCAGCATAGACAGGGGGCTCCGATCCGGCGGGGAGCTGTTTTTT. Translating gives CASSIDRGLRSGGELFF.

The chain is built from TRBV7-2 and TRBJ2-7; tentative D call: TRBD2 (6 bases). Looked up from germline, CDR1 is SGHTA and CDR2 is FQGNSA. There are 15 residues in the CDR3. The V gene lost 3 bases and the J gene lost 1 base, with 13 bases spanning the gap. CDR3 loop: CASSFVAVVSYEQYF. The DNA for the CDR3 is TGTGCCAGCAGCTTCGTAGCGGTCGTGTCCTACGAGCAGTACTTC.

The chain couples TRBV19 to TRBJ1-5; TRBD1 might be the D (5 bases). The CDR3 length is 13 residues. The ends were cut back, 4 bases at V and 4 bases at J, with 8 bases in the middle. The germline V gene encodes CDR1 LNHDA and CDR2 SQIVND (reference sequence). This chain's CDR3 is CASSRGWNQPQHF. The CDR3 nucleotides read TGTGCCAGTAGTAGGGGGTGGAATCAGCCCCAGCATTTT.

The CDR3 sequence is CASRQGQINTEAFF. In nucleotides, the CDR3 is TGCGCCTCGAGACAGGGCCAGATAAACACTGAAGCTTTCTTT. J is TRBJ1-1 and V is TRBV5-1; TRBD1 aligns across 7 bases. The CDR3 has 14 amino acids. Looked up from germline, CDR1 is SGHRS and CDR2 is YFSETQ. Germline trimming cut 10 bases from V and 2 bases from J; bases unmatched to any gene: 11.

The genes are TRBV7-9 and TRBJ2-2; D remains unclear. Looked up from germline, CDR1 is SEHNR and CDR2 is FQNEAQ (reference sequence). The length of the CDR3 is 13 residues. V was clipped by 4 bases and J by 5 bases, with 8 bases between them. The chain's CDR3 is CASSSLLTGELFF. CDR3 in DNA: TGTGCCAGCAGCTCTCTATTAACCGGGGAGCTGTTTTTT.

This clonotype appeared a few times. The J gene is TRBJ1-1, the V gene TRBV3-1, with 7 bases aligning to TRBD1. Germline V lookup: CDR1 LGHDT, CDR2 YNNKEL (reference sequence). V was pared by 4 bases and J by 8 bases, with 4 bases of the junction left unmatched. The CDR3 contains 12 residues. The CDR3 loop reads CASSPTGVEAFF. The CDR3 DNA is TGTGCCAGCAGCCCCACAGGGGTAGAAGCTTTCTTT.

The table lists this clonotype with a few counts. The CDR3 DNA reads TGTGCCAGCAGTTACTCACGGGACACAGATACGCAGTATTTT. It translates to CASSYSRDTDTQYF. V and J are TRBV6-5 and TRBJ2-3; a weak D match, TRBD2 (5 bases). CDR1 MNHEY and CDR2 SVGAGI come from the germline V gene. V gave up 0 bases and J gave up 2 bases, with 6 bases separating them. This CDR3 is 14 amino acids long.

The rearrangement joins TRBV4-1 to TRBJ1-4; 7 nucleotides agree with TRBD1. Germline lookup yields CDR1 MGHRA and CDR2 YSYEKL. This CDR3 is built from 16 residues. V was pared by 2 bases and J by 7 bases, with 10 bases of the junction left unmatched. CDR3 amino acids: CASSQSAGGVAEKLFF. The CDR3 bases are TGCGCCAGCAGCCAATCAGCAGGGGGAGTAGCTGAAAAACTGTTTTTT.

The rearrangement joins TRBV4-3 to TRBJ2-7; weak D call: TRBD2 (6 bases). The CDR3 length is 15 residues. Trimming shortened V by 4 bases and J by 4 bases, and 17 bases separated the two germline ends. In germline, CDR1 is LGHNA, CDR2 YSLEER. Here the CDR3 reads CASSPAGLPNYEQYF. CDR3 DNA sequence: TGCGCCAGCAGCCCCGCGGGGCTACCGAATTACGAGCAGTACTTC.

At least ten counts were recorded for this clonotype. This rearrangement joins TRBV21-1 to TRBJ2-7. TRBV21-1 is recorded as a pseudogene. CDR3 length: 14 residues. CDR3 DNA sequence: TGTGCCAGCAACCTGGCCGGGACCACCTACGAGCAGTACTTC. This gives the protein CASNLAGTTYEQYF.

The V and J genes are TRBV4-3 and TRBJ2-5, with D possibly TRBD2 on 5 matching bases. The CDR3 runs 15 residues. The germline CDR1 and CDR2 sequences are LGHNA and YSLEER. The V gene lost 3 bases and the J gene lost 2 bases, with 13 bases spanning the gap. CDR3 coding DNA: TGCGCCAGCAGCCAGGCACTAGAAAGGCAAGAGACCCAGTACTTC. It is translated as CASSQALERQETQYF.

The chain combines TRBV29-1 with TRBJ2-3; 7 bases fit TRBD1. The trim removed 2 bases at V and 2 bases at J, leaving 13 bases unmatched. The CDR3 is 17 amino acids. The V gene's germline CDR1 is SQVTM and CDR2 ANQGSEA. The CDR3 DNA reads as TGCAGCGTTGAATATCCCGGGACAGAAGGGATCACAGATACGCAGTATTTT. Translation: CSVEYPGTEGITDTQYF.

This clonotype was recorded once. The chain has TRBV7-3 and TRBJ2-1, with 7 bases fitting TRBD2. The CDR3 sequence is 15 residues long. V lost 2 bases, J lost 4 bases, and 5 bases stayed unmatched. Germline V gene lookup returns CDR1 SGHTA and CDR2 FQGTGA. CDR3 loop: CASSLAGDPYNEQFF. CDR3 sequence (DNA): TGTGCCAGCAGCTTAGCGGGGGACCCTTACAATGAGCAGTTCTTC.

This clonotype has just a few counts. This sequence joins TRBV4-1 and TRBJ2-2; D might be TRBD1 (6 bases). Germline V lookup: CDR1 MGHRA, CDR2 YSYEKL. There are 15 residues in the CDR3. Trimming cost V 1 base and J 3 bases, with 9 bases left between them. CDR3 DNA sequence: TGCGCCAGCAGCCAAGGGGACACTTACACCGGGGAGCTGTTTTTT. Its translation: CASSQGDTYTGELFF.

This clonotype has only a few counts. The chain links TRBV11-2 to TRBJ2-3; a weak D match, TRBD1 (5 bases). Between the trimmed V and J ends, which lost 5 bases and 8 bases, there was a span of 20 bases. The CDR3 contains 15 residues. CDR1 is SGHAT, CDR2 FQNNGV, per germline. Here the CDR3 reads CASSPTNDRRVTQYF. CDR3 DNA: TGTGCCAGCAGCCCAACCAACGACAGACGCGTTACGCAGTATTTT.

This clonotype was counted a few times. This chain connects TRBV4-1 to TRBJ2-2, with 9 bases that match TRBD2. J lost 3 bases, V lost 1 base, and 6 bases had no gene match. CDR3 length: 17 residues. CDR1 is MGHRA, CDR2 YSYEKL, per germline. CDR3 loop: CASSQVASGMYTGELFF. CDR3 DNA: TGCGCCAGCAGCCAAGTAGCTAGCGGGATGTACACCGGGGAGCTGTTTTTT.

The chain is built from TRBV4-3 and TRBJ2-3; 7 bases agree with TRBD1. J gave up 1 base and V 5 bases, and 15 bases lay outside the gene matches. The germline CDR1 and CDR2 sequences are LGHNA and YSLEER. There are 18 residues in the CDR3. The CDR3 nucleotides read TGCGCCAGCAGCGACCGGGACAGATCCCGCAAGGGCACAGATACGCAGTATTTT. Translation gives CASSDRDRSRKGTDTQYF.

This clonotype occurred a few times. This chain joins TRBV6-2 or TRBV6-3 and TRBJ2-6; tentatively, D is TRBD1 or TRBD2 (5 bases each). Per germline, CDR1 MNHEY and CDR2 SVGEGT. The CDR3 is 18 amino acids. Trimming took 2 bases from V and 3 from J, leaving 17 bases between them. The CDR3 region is CASSYESGQGYGANVLTF. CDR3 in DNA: TGTGCCAGCAGTTACGAGTCGGGGCAGGGTTATGGGGCCAACGTCCTGACTTTC.

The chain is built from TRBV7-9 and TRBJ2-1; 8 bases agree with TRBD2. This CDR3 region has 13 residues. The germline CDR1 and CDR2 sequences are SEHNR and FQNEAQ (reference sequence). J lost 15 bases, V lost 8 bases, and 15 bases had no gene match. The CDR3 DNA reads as TGTGCCAGCTTAGGCGGGAGGCAGGGGAGCACGTTCTTC. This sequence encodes CASLGGRQGSTFF.